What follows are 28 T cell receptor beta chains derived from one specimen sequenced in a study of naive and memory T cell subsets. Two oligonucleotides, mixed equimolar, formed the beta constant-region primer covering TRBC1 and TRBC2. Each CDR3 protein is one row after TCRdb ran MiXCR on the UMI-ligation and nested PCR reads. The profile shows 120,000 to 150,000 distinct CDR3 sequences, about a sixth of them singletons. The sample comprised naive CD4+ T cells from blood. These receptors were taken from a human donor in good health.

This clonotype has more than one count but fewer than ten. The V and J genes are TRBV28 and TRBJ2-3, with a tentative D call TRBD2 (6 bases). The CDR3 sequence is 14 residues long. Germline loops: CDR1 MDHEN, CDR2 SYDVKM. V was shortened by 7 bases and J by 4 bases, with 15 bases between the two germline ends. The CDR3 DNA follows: TGTGCCAGCACTAGGCTAGCGAAGTCAGATACGCAGTATTTT. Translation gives CASTRLAKSDTQYF. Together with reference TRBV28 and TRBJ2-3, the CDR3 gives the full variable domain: DVKVTQSSRYLVKRTGEKVFLECVQDMDHENMFWYRQDPGLGLRLIYFSYDVKMKEKGDIPEGYSVSREKKERFSLILESASTNQTSMYLCASTRLAKSDTQYFGPGTRLTVL.

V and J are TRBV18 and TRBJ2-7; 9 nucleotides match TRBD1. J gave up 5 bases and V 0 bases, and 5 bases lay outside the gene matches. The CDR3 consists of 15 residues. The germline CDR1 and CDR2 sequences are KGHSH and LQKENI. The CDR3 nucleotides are TGTGCCAGCTCACCACCCGGGACAGGGTATCACGAGCAGTACTTC. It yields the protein CASSPPGTGYHEQYF.

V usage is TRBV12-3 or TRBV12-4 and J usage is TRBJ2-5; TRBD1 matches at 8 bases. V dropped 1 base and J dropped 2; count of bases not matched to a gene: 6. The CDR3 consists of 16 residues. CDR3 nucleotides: TGTGCCAGCAGTTTAGGACAGGGGATATGGCAAGAGACCCAGTACTTC. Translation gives CASSLGQGIWQETQYF.

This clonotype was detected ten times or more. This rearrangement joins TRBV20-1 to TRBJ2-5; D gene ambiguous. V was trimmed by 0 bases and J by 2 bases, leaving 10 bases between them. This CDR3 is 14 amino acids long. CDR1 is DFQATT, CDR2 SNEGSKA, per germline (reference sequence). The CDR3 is CSARERQIQETQYF. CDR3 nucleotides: TGCAGTGCTAGAGAAAGACAAATTCAAGAGACCCAGTACTTC.

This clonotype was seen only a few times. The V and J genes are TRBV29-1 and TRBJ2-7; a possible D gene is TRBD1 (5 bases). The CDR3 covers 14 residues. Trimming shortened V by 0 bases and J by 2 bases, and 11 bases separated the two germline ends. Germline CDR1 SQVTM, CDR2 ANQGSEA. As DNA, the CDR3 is TGCAGCGTTGAAGAACCGACAGCGACCTACGAGCAGTACTTC. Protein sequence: CSVEEPTATYEQYF.

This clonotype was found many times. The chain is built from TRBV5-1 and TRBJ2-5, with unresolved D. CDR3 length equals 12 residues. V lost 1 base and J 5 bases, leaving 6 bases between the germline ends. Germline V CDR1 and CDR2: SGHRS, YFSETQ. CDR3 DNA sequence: TGCGCCAGCAGCTTGCAACAGGAGACCCAGTACTTC. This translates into CASSLQQETQYF.

In DNA, the CDR3 is TGTGCCAGCTATTCCGGGACGGCGAACACCGGGGAGCTGTTTTTT. It specifies CASYSGTANTGELFF. The rearrangement uses TRBV2 and TRBJ2-2; tentatively, D is TRBD1 or TRBD2 (5 bases each). The germline V gene has CDR1 SNHLY and CDR2 FYNNEI. CDR3 length: 15 residues. V dropped 8 bases and J dropped 0 bases, with 13 bases sitting between them.

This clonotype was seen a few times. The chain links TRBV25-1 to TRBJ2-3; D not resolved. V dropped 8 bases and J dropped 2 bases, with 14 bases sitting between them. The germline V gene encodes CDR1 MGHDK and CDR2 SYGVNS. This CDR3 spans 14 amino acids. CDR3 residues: CASRSSRYTDTQYF. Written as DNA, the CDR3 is TGTGCCAGCCGCTCCTCGCGATACACAGATACGCAGTATTTT.

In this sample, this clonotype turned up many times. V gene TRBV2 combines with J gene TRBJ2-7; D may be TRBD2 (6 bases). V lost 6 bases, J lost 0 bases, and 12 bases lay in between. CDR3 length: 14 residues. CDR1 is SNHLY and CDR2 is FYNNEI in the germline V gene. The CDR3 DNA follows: TGTGCCAGCAGATCCGGGACTGCCTCCTACGAGCAGTACTTC. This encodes CASRSGTASYEQYF.

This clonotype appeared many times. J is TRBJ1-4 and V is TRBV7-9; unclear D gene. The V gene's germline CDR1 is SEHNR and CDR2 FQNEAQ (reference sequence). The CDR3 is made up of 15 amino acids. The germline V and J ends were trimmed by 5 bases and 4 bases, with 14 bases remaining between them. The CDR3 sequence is CASSRTGRVNEKLFF. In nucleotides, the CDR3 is TGTGCCAGCAGCCGCACCGGACGGGTTAATGAAAAACTGTTTTTT.

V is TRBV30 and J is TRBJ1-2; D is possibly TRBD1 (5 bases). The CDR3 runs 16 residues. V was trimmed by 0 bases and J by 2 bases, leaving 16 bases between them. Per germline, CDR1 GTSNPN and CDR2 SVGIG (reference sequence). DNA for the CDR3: TGTGCCTGGAGTGTACGTCCTGCAGGGCGGAACTATGGCTACACCTTC. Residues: CAWSVRPAGRNYGYTF.

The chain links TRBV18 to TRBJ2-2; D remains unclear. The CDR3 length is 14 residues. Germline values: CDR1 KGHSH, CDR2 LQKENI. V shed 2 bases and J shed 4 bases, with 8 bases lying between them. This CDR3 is CASSPFDVTGELFF. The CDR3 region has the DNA TGTGCCAGCTCACCATTCGATGTCACCGGGGAGCTGTTTTTT.

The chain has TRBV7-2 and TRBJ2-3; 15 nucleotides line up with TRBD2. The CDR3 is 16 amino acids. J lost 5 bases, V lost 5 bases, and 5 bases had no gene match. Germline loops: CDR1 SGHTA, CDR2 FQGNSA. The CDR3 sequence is CASSPGLAGGQDTQYF. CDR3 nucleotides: TGTGCCAGCAGCCCGGGACTAGCGGGAGGCCAAGATACGCAGTATTTT.

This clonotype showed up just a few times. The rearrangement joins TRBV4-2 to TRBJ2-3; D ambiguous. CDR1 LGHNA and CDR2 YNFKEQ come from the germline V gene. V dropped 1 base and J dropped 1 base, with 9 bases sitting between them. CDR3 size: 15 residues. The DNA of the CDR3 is TGTGCCAGCAGCCAAGTGGAGACTGGCACAGATACGCAGTATTTT. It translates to CASSQVETGTDTQYF.

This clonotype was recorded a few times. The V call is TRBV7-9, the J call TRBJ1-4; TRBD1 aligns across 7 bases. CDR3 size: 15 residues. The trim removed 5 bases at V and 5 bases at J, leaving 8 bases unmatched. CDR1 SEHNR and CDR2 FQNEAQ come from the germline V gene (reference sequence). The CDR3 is CASSLTGTENEKLFF. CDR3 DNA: TGTGCCAGCAGCCTTACCGGGACAGAAAATGAAAAACTGTTTTTT.

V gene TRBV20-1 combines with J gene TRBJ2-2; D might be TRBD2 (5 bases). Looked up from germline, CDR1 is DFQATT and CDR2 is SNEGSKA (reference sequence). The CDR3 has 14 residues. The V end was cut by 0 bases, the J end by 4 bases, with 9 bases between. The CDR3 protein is CSARDSSGTGELFF. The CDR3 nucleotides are TGCAGTGCTAGAGATTCAAGCGGCACCGGGGAGCTGTTTTTT.

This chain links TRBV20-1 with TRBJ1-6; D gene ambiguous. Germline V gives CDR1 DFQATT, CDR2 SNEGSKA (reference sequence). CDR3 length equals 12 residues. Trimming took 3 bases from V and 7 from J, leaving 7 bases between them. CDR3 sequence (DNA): TGCAGTGCTAGGTTTGGGAATTCACCCCTCCACTTT. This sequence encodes CSARFGNSPLHF.

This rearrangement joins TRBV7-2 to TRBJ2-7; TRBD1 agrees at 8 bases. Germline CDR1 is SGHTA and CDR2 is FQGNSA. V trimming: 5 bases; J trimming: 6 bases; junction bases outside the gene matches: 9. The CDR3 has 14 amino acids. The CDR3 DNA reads TGTGCCAGCAGCACAGGGGGGACCTGGGGCGAGCAGTACTTC. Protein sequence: CASSTGGTWGEQYF.

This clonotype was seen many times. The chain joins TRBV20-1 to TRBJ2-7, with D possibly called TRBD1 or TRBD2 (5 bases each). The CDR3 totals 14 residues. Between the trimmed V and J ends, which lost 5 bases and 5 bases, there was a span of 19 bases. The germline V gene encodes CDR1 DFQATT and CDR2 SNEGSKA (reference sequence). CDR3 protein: CSASRTGREDEQYF. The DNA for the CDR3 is TGCAGTGCTTCAAGAACGGGACGTGAGGACGAGCAGTACTTC.

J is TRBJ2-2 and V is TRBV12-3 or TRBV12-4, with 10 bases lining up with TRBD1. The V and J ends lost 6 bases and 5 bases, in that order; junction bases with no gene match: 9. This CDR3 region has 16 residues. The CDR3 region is CASRSHPGQGTGELFF. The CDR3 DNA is TGTGCCAGCAGATCCCACCCGGGACAGGGGACCGGGGAGCTGTTTTTT.

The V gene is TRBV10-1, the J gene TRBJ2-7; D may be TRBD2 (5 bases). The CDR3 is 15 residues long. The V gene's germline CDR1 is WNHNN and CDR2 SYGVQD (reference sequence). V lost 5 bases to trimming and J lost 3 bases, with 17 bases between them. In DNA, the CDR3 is TGCGCCAGCAGTAATTCGGACTCAGCAGGCTACGAGCAGTACTTC. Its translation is CASSNSDSAGYEQYF.

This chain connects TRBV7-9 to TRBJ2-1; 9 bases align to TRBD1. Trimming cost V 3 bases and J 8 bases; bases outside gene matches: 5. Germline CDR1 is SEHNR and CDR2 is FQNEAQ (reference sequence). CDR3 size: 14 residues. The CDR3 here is CASSLEDRGHEQFF. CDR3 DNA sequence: TGTGCCAGCAGCTTGGAGGACAGGGGCCATGAGCAGTTCTTC.

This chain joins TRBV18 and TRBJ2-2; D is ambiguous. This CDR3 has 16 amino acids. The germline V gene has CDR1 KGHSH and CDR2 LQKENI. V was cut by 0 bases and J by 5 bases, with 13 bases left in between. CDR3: CASSPPNGPTTGELFF. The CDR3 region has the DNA TGTGCCAGCTCACCACCTAACGGCCCCACGACCGGGGAGCTGTTTTTT.

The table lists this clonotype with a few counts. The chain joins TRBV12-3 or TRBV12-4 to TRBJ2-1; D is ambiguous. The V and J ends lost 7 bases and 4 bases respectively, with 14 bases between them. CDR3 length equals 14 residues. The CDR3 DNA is TGTGCCAGCATTTCCGGGCACTTATACAATGAGCAGTTCTTC. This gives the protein CASISGHLYNEQFF.

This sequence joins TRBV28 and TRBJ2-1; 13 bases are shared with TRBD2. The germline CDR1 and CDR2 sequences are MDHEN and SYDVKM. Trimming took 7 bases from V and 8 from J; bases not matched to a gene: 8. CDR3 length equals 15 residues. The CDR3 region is CASIGLAGVDYEQFF. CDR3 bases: TGTGCCAGCATCGGACTAGCGGGAGTGGATTATGAGCAGTTCTTC.

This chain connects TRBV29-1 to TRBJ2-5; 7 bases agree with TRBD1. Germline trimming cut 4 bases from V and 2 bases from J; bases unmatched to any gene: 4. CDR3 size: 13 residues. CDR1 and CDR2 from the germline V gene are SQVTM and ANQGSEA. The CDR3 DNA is TGCAGCGTTGGCCGGGACAGACAAGAGACCCAGTACTTC. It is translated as CSVGRDRQETQYF.

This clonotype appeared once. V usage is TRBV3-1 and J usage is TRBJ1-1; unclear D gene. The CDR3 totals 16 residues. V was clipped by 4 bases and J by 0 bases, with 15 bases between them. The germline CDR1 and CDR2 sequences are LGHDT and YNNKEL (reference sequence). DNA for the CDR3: TGTGCCAGCAGCCGGGCCGCAGGAGGTGTGAACACTGAAGCTTTCTTT. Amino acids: CASSRAAGGVNTEAFF.

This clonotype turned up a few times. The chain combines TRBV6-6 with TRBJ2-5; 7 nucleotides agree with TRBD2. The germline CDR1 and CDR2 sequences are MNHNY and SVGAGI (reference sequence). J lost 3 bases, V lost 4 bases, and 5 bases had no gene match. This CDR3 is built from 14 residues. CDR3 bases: TGTGCCAGCAGTTCCACTAGCGTAGAAGAGACCCAGTACTTC. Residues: CASSSTSVEETQYF.